Listed below are T cell receptor beta chains from one sample, sequenced in a study of blood T cell repertoires in COVID-19. Profiled with immunoSEQ multiplex PCR; TCRdb holds only in-frame clones, not every one. Found here are about 110,000 clones, 80% to 85% of them singletons; the top ten hold around 4.5%. What was sequenced was peripheral blood. Source of these receptors: a man aged 65 to 85 with acute or convalescent COVID-19. Each CDR3 is given with its conserved first and last residue. A D gene is named only where the DNA matches it firmly. Size is stated for part of the rows, as once, few or many counts, or as a class when the clone is expanded.

J	V	D	size	DNA	CDR3
TRBJ2-7	TRBV3-1/TRBV3-2	NA	NA	TGTGCCAGCAGCCAAGATAGGGCGCGGGACGAGCAGTACTTC	CASSQDRARDEQYF
TRBJ2-3	TRBV19	TRBD1	NA	TGTGCCAGTAGCGGACAGGGAGGTGTGGAGGGCACGCAGTATTTT	CASSGQGGVEGTQYF
TRBJ2-1	TRBV6-5	TRBD2	NA	TGTGCCAGCGCCTCCGGGGGGGCCGGCAATGAGCAGTTCTTC	CASASGGAGNEQFF
TRBJ2-7	TRBV11-3	NA	NA	TGTGCCAGCAGCTTAGACGCAGCGGACGAGCAGTACTTC	CASSLDAADEQYF
TRBJ2-3	TRBV5-4	NA	NA	TGTGCCAGCAGCTTGGACACTAGTGCCCTCGATACGCAGTATTTT	CASSLDTSALDTQYF
TRBJ2-5	TRBV9	TRBD1	NA	TGTGCCAGCAGCGCCCGGACAGGGGAAGAGACCCAGTACTTC	CASSARTGEETQYF
TRBJ2-3	TRBV7-2	NA	NA	TGTGCCAGCAGCTTAACTCCTGGCACAGATACGCAGTATTTT	CASSLTPGTDTQYF
TRBJ2-7	TRBV7-6	NA	NA	TGTGCCAGCAGCCCGGGACTTGAGCAGTACTTC	CASSPGLEQYF
TRBJ2-3	TRBV19	TRBD1	NA	TGTGCCAGTAGTATGACAGGGTTGGCAGATACGCAGTATTTT	CASSMTGLADTQYF
TRBJ1-3	TRBV21-1	NA	NA	TGTGCCAGCAGCAAAGAAGGGACAGGGACTGGAAACACCATATATTTT	CASSKEGTGTGNTIYF
TRBJ1-4	TRBV18	NA	NA	TGTGCCAGCTCTGAGGGTCCAACTAATGAAAAACTGTTTTTT	CASSEGPTNEKLFF
TRBJ1-3	TRBV19	NA	NA	TGTGCCAGTAGTATGTGGGGCGCTGGAAACACCATATATTTT	CASSMWGAGNTIYF
TRBJ2-7	TRBV18	TRBD1	NA	TGTGCCAGCTCACTCGCCGGGACAGGAGCTTACGAGCAGTACTTC	CASSLAGTGAYEQYF
TRBJ2-5	TRBV11-3	TRBD2	once	TGTGCCAGCAGTTTGGGAACTAGCGGGGGGGTTGAGACCCAGTACTTC	CASSLGTSGGVETQYF
TRBJ2-2	TRBV4-3	TRBD2	NA	TGCGCCAGCAGCCAAGTCCGACTAGCGGGGGGGCCAGGGAACACCGGGGAGCTGTTTTTT	CASSQVRLAGGPGNTGELFF
TRBJ1-1	TRBV2	TRBD1	once	TGTGCCAGCAGTGTGGGACAGTTTGAAGCTTTCTTT	CASSVGQFEAFF
TRBJ2-7	TRBV18	TRBD2	NA	TGTGCCAGCTCACCACCGAGTCTAGCGGGGGTCGCCGAGCAGTACTTC	CASSPPSLAGVAEQYF
TRBJ1-5	TRBV19	NA	once	TGTGCCAGTAAGGAAACAGTCAATCAGCCCCAGCATTTT	CASKETVNQPQHF
TRBJ1-1	TRBV19	NA	NA	TGTGCCAGTAGTTTCAGGGATTATGGGACTGAAGCTTTCTTT	CASSFRDYGTEAFF
TRBJ1-3	TRBV5-1	NA	NA	TGCGCCAGCAGCTTTGGGGACAAAAGGGGTATCTCTGGAAACACCATATATTTT	CASSFGDKRGISGNTIYF